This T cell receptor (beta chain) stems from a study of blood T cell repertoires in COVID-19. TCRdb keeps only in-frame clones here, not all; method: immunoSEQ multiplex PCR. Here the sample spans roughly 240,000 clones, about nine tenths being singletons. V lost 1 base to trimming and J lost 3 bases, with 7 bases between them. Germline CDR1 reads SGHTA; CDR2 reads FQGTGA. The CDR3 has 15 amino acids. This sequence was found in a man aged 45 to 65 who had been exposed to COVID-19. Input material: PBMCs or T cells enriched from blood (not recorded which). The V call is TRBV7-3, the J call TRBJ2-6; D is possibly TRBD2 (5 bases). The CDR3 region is CASSLIRDGANVLTF. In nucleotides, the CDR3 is TGTGCCAGCAGCTTAATCCGGGATGGGGCCAACGTCCTGACTTTC.